The clone carrying this T cell receptor (beta chain) was recorded at least ten times. Its antigen is as yet unknown. The record originates from a study of T cells after yellow fever vaccination. Background on the study: Preparing low-cell-number fractions relied on SMART-Seq v4 Ultra Low Input. General study findings and limits: The secondary T-cell response peaked on day 5, not day 15, but was weaker. Most clones from primary vaccination were detected again post-booster (roughly 96% CD4, about 85% CD8).

The CDR3 covers 15 residues. Germline V lookup: CDR1 LGHNA, CDR2 YNFKEQ. V lost 3 bases to trimming and J lost 1 base; unmatched junction nucleotides: 6. The TCR cDNA carried a universal primer site and UMIs from 5'RACE template switching. TCRdb recomputed calls from the 5' RACE reads with MiXCR, one row per CDR3 protein. The sample includes some 120,000 distinct CDR3 sequences, roughly 8.2% of them seen just once. The origin of this receptor is a man in his late teens or twenties who received the YFV17D yellow fever vaccine. Here the sequenced sample was CD8+ T cells sorted from PBMCs, taken on the day of the yellow fever booster vaccination. The V and J genes are TRBV4-2 and TRBJ2-7; TRBD1 aligns across 7 bases. This CDR3 is CASSQRQGESYEQYV. The CDR3 DNA is TGTGCCAGCAGCCAGAGGCAGGGGGAGTCCTACGAGCAGTACGTC.